Listed below are T cell receptor beta chains from one sample, sequenced in a study of blood T cell repertoires in COVID-19. Assay used: immunoSEQ multiplex PCR; TCRdb lists only in-frame clones, some missing. The data show fewer than 200,000 clones, with 70% to 80% seen just once and roughly 9.4% held by the top ten. The sequenced sample consisted of peripheral blood. The receptors shown here come from a woman between 45 and 65 years old with active or convalescent COVID-19. Both conserved end residues are part of each CDR3. A D gene is named only where the DNA matches it firmly. Some rows mark clone size as missing; the rest say once, few, many or name a class of expanded clone.

D	size	V	J	CDR3	DNA
.	.	TRBV9	TRBJ1-5	CASSPDWDQPQHF	TGTGCCAGCAGCCCGGACTGGGATCAGCCCCAGCATTTT
.	.	TRBV30	TRBJ1-5	CAWSLGGGNQPQHF	TGTGCCTGGAGTCTAGGAGGGGGCAATCAGCCCCAGCATTTT
TRBD1	once	TRBV12-3/TRBV12-4	TRBJ1-2	CASSPDRGRGYTF	TGTGCCAGCAGTCCGGACAGGGGGAGAGGCTACACCTTC
.	.	TRBV5-4	TRBJ2-1	CASSFRKLDLNNEQFF	TGTGCCAGCAGCTTCCGGAAATTGGACTTGAACAATGAGCAGTTCTTC
.	.	TRBV7-9	TRBJ1-4	CASSSIRRGQTNEKLFF	TGTGCCAGCAGCTCTATCCGCAGGGGACAAACTAATGAAAAACTGTTTTTT
.	.	TRBV5-1	TRBJ2-1	CASSLVQGRGNEQFF	TGCGCCAGCAGCTTGGTTCAGGGGAGAGGCAATGAGCAGTTCTTC
.	many	TRBV12-5	TRBJ1-1	CASGHSGKNTEAFF	TGTGCTAGTGGTCACTCCGGGAAGAACACTGAAGCTTTCTTT
.	.	TRBV7-2	TRBJ2-5	CASSLAGAGETQYF	TGTGCCAGCAGCTTAGCTGGGGCAGGAGAGACCCAGTACTTC
.	.	TRBV2	TRBJ2-5	CASSLQETQYF	TGTGCCAGCAGCCTTCAAGAGACCCAGTACTTC
TRBD2	.	TRBV5-4	TRBJ2-2	CASSLSPSSGATNTGELFF	TGTGCCAGCAGCTTGTCCCCTTCTAGCGGAGCTACGAACACCGGGGAGCTGTTTTTT
.	once	TRBV6-6	TRBJ2-7	CASSYSREEQYF	TGTGCCAGCAGTTACTCTCGAGAAGAGCAGTACTTC
.	.	TRBV7-2	TRBJ2-7	CASSLPSNRGGEQYF	TGTGCCAGCAGCTTACCCTCCAACAGGGGGGGGGAGCAGTACTTC
TRBD1	.	TRBV28	TRBJ2-4	CASGQGGIQYF	TGTGCCAGCGGACAGGGGGGCATTCAGTACTTC
.	.	TRBV12-3/TRBV12-4	TRBJ1-2	CASRQNNYGYTF	TGTGCCAGTAGACAGAACAACTATGGCTACACCTTC
.	.	TRBV19	TRBJ1-3	CASSTGQGLPGNTIYF	TGTGCCAGTAGTACAGGGCAAGGGTTACCTGGAAACACCATATATTTT
.	.	TRBV7-2	TRBJ1-3	CASSLLGGGHSGNTIYF	TGTGCCAGCAGCTTACTCGGCGGGGGCCACTCTGGAAACACCATATATTTT
TRBD1	.	TRBV7-2	TRBJ1-5	CASSLQGGNQPQHF	TGTGCCAGCAGCTTGCAGGGGGGCAATCAGCCCCAGCATTTT
.	.	TRBV7-2	TRBJ2-1	CASSLALWLWEEQFF	TGTGCCAGCAGCTTAGCGTTGTGGCTCTGGGAGGAGCAGTTCTTC
TRBD2	.	TRBV5-1	TRBJ2-5	CASSLPGLAGSQETQYF	TGCGCCAGCAGCTTACCTGGACTAGCGGGGTCCCAAGAGACCCAGTACTTC
TRBD1	.	TRBV10-2	TRBJ2-3	CASSEQGADTQYF	TGCGCCAGCAGTGAACAGGGGGCAGATACGCAGTATTTT
.	.	TRBV6-5	TRBJ1-1	CASSSRRNTEAFF	TGTGCCAGCAGTTCCCGTAGGAACACTGAAGCTTTCTTT
.	.	TRBV6-1	TRBJ1-1	CASSDVGRTEAFF	TGTGCCAGCAGTGATGTTGGGAGGACTGAAGCTTTCTTT
.	.	TRBV30	TRBJ1-2	CAWGTNYGYTF	TGTGCCTGGGGCACTAACTATGGCTACACCTTC
TRBD2	once	TRBV2	TRBJ2-3	CASVRTSGSTDTQYF	TGTGCCAGCGTAAGGACTAGCGGAAGCACAGATACGCAGTATTTT
TRBD1	.	TRBV11-3	TRBJ1-1	CASRPGQGKIEAFF	TGTGCCAGCAGACCAGGACAGGGAAAGATTGAAGCTTTCTTT
TRBD1	.	TRBV7-7	TRBJ2-5	CASSYQGRGRETQYF	TGTGCTAGCAGCTACCAGGGCAGGGGGCGAGAGACCCAGTACTTC
.	few	TRBV5-6	TRBJ1-2	CASSPDSLSYTF	TGTGCCAGCAGCCCGGACAGTCTGAGCTACACCTTC
TRBD1	.	TRBV19	TRBJ2-3	CASSTWDRVDTQYF	TGTGCCAGTAGTACCTGGGACAGGGTGGATACGCAGTATTTT
TRBD2	.	TRBV3-1/TRBV3-2	TRBJ2-2	CASSQAAGGNTGELFF	TGTGCCAGCAGCCAAGCTGCGGGAGGGAACACCGGGGAGCTGTTTTTT
TRBD2	.	TRBV12-5	TRBJ2-1	CASGLASGNDEQFF	TGTGCTAGTGGTTTGGCTAGCGGGAACGATGAGCAGTTCTTC
TRBD1	.	TRBV7-9	TRBJ1-2	CASSAAGQGTNYGYTF	TGTGCCAGCAGCGCAGCCGGACAGGGAACTAACTATGGCTACACCTTC
.	few	TRBV21-1	TRBJ1-2	CASSKWYRIYGYTF	TGTGCCAGCAGCAAATGGTACAGGATCTATGGCTACACCTTC
.	.	TRBV2	TRBJ2-7	CASSGSYPRGDLLYEQYF	TGTGCCAGCAGTGGGTCCTATCCTCGCGGGGATCTTCTCTACGAGCAGTACTTC
.	few	TRBV19	TRBJ1-2	CASFSFSPGIAYGYTF	TGTGCCAGTTTTTCTTTTTCGCCGGGGATCGCCTATGGCTACACCTTC
.	.	TRBV3-1/TRBV3-2	TRBJ1-2	CASSQDGTGRGYTF	TGTGCCAGCAGCCAAGATGGTACAGGTCGAGGCTACACCTTC
TRBD1	.	TRBV30	TRBJ1-2	CAWSPGQGKPYGYTF	TGTGCCTGGAGTCCCGGACAGGGTAAACCTTATGGCTACACCTTC
.	once	TRBV7-2	TRBJ1-6	CASSLGHREPLHF	TGTGCCAGCAGCTTAGGACACCGCGAACCCCTCCACTTT
TRBD1	few	TRBV6-5	TRBJ1-1	CASNRDRPSTTEAFF	TGTGCCAGCAACCGGGACAGACCGTCTACCACTGAAGCTTTCTTT
.	.	TRBV7-9	TRBJ2-7	CASNLLTSYEQYF	TGTGCCAGCAACCTACTGACTAGCTACGAGCAGTACTTC
TRBD2	.	TRBV3-1/TRBV3-2	TRBJ2-2	CASSQDGNSGRVGELFF	TGTGCCAGCAGCCAAGATGGCAATAGCGGGAGGGTCGGGGAGCTGTTTTTT
TRBD1	.	TRBV5-4	TRBJ1-1	CASSPETGGENTEAFF	TGTGCCAGCAGCCCCGAGACAGGGGGGGAGAACACTGAAGCTTTCTTT
.	.	TRBV7-3	TRBJ1-2	CASSLKEGTSYGYTF	TGTGCCAGCAGCTTAAAGGAGGGGACGAGCTATGGCTACACCTTC
TRBD1	.	TRBV28	TRBJ1-5	CASSLRQGHQPQHF	TGTGCCAGCAGTTTAAGACAGGGACATCAGCCCCAGCATTTT
TRBD1	once	TRBV29-1	TRBJ1-2	CSANTGEGYTF	TGCAGCGCTAATACAGGGGAAGGCTACACCTTC
TRBD1	.	TRBV7-7	TRBJ2-6	CASSPGGSGANVLTF	TGTGCTAGCAGCCCAGGGGGCTCTGGGGCCAACGTCCTGACTTTC
.	.	TRBV7-9	TRBJ2-5	CASSMEHYQETQYF	TGTGCCAGCAGCATGGAGCACTACCAAGAGACCCAGTACTTC
.	.	TRBV3-1/TRBV3-2	TRBJ2-5	CASSSRILSGVGETQYF	TGTGCCAGCAGCTCTCGCATCCTGTCGGGGGTCGGGGAGACCCAGTACTTC
.	.	TRBV6-5	TRBJ1-1	CASSYSGGHPEAFF	TGTGCCAGCAGTTACTCGGGGGGGCACCCTGAAGCTTTCTTT
.	.	TRBV28	TRBJ1-1	CASRAQSPWNTEAFF	TGTGCCAGCAGGGCACAGAGCCCGTGGAACACTGAAGCTTTCTTT
.	.	TRBV28	TRBJ1-4	CASSSITGGAEKLFF	TGTGCCAGCAGTTCCATCACGGGCGGGGCTGAAAAACTGTTTTTT
.	.	TRBV11-3	TRBJ2-1	CASSGGAYNEQFF	TGTGCCAGCAGCGGCGGGGCATACAATGAGCAGTTCTTC
.	.	TRBV12-3/TRBV12-4	TRBJ1-2	CASMGTLYGYTF	TGTGCCAGCATGGGGACTCTCTATGGCTACACCTTC
TRBD1	.	TRBV10-3	TRBJ1-5	CAAGAGTGDQPQHF	TGTGCCGCAGGGGCCGGGACAGGGGATCAGCCCCAGCATTTT
TRBD2	.	TRBV30	TRBJ2-1	CAWSRKLGLEVHEQFF	TGTGCCTGGAGTCGAAAGTTGGGACTAGAGGTCCATGAGCAGTTCTTC
.	.	TRBV19	TRBJ2-2	CASNGRDTGELFF	TGTGCCAGTAACGGGCGGGACACCGGGGAGCTGTTTTTT
TRBD2	.	TRBV5-1	TRBJ2-7	CASSLVAGGDEQYF	TGCGCCAGCAGCTTGGTAGCGGGCGGGGACGAGCAGTACTTC
.	.	TRBV23-1	TRBJ2-7	CASSQAGKSAYEQYF	TGCGCCAGCAGTCAAGCTGGAAAAAGCGCCTACGAGCAGTACTTC
TRBD2	.	TRBV28	TRBJ2-1	CASSPPPLATESYNEQFF	TGTGCCAGCAGTCCACCCCCACTAGCGACAGAATCCTACAATGAGCAGTTCTTC
TRBD1	.	TRBV6-1	TRBJ1-2	CASSEGRGIYGYTF	TGTGCCAGCAGTGAGGGCAGGGGGATTTATGGCTACACCTTC